Each of the 19 T cell receptor beta chains below was sequenced from the same sample in a study of T cell responses to AZD1222 COVID-19 vaccine. Data came from immunoSEQ multiplex PCR; TCRdb stores just in-frame clones and leaves some out. Of tens of thousands of clones in the sample, roughly 84% were seen once. This material consisted of peripheral blood, taken on day 0 of AZD1222 vaccination. These receptors came from an adult in good health.

The rearrangement uses TRBV6-5 and TRBJ2-1; no clear D. V was clipped by 0 bases and J by 6 bases, with 0 bases between them. This CDR3 has 11 amino acids. CDR1 MNHEY and CDR2 SVGAGI come from the germline V gene. CDR3 bases: TGTGCCAGCAGTTACTCCAATGAGCAGTTCTTC. Protein sequence: CASSYSNEQFF.

The rearrangement uses TRBV6-5 and TRBJ1-6; no clear D gene. This CDR3 has 15 amino acids. Germline CDR1 reads MNHEY; CDR2 reads SVGAGI. V lost 2 bases, J lost 5 bases, and 10 bases lay in between. DNA for the CDR3: TGTGCCAGCAGTTACCAGCCCTATCATAATTCACCCCTCCACTTT. Translating it yields CASSYQPYHNSPLHF.

The J gene is TRBJ2-3, the V gene TRBV7-3, with D possibly TRBD2 on 7 matching bases. V lost 4 bases, J lost 4 bases, and 24 bases lay in between. CDR3 size: 18 residues. CDR1 is SGHTA, CDR2 FQGTGA, per germline. In DNA form, the CDR3 reads TGTGCCAGCAGCTCCCCCGGGATCGGGGGGCCCTTTGCAGATACGCAGTATTTT. Its translation: CASSSPGIGGPFADTQYF. The full variable domain, in which reference TRBV7-3 and TRBJ2-3 provide the parts outside the CDR3, is GAGVSQTPSNKVTEKGKYVELRCDPISGHTALYWYRQSLGQGPEFLIYFQGTGAADDSGLPNDRFFAVRPEGSVSTLKIQRTERGDSAVYLCASSSPGIGGPFADTQYFGPGTRLTVL.

This chain uses TRBV24-1 with TRBJ2-1; TRBD2 matches at 7 bases. The CDR3 totals 17 residues. Unmatched junction bases numbered 8, after V lost 4 bases and J lost 0 bases. Germline V lookup: CDR1 KGHDR, CDR2 SFDVKD. This CDR3 is CATSDPTSASSYNEQFF. Here the CDR3 DNA reads TGTGCCACCAGTGACCCCACTAGCGCAAGCTCCTACAATGAGCAGTTCTTC.

The V call is TRBV24-1, the J call TRBJ2-5; D is unresolved. Germline V lookup: CDR1 KGHDR, CDR2 SFDVKD. This CDR3 spans 14 amino acids. V lost 4 bases and J lost 2, with 10 bases in between. CDR3 loop: CATSDSPLQETQYF. CDR3 coding DNA: TGTGCCACCAGTGACTCCCCACTTCAAGAGACCCAGTACTTC.

The chain couples TRBV5-4 to TRBJ2-1; no clear D. Between the trimmed V and J ends, which lost 6 bases and 7 bases, there was a span of 14 bases. The CDR3 totals 13 residues. CDR1 SGHNT and CDR2 YYREEE come from the germline V gene (reference sequence). CDR3 sequence reads: CASTLEPTNEQFF. CDR3 bases: TGTGCCAGCACCCTAGAACCGACGAATGAGCAGTTCTTC.

DNA for the CDR3: TGTGCCAGCAGCAAAGCGCATGAGGCTAGCGGGGTCTACAATGAGCAGTTCTTC. This gives the protein CASSKAHEASGVYNEQFF. The V call is TRBV21-1, the J call TRBJ2-1; the table's TRBD2 call for D was not verified on the DNA. TRBV21-1 is recorded as a pseudogene. This CDR3 region has 18 residues.

CDR3 DNA sequence: TGTGCCAGCAGCTACTTCCCTCCCTCAAACACCATATATTTT. Protein product: CASSYFPPSNTIYF. The gene calls are TRBV5-5 and TRBJ1-3; D gene unclear. This CDR3 has 14 amino acids. V dropped 3 bases and J dropped 6 bases, with 13 bases sitting between them. The germline CDR1 and CDR2 sequences are SGHKS and YYEKEE (reference sequence).

The CDR3 sequence: CASSLTAGGDEQYF. The CDR3 nucleotides are TGCGCCAGCAGCCTGACAGCCGGGGGGGACGAGCAGTACTTC. The chain employs TRBV5-1 and TRBJ2-7, with 8 bases matching TRBD2. V trimming: 4 bases; J trimming: 5 bases; junction bases outside the gene matches: 8. The CDR3 spans 14 residues. Germline CDR1 is SGHRS and CDR2 is YFSETQ.

The chain links TRBV15 to TRBJ2-3; D not resolved. The CDR3 consists of 15 residues. CDR1 and CDR2 from the germline V gene are LNHNV and YYDKDF (reference sequence). Trimming took 0 bases from V and 4 from J, leaving 11 bases between them. CDR3: CATSREEYDADTQYF. The CDR3 DNA reads TGTGCCACCAGCAGAGAGGAGTATGACGCAGATACGCAGTATTTT.

V is TRBV7-2 and J is TRBJ2-7; D is tentatively TRBD1 or TRBD2 (5 bases each). Germline V CDR1 and CDR2: SGHTA, FQGNSA. This CDR3 is built from 16 residues. The V and J ends lost 3 bases and 2 bases respectively, with 17 bases between them. CDR3 nucleotides: TGTGCCAGCAGCTTTGGGACCCCGAGCGGAGCCTACGAGCAGTACTTC. Translation: CASSFGTPSGAYEQYF.

The chain combines TRBV4-1 with TRBJ2-1; TRBD1 matches at 7 bases. This CDR3 region has 13 residues. CDR1 is MGHRA and CDR2 is YSYEKL in the germline V gene. The V gene end was trimmed by 2 bases and the J gene end by 15 bases; junction bases not matched to a gene: 10. The CDR3 region has the DNA TGCGCCAGCAGCCAAACAGACAGGGTCTCCCTGTTCTTC. Amino acid sequence: CASSQTDRVSLFF.

The CDR3 spells CASSPDRVSATNEKLFF. The DNA for the CDR3 is TGTGCCAGCAGCCCTGACAGGGTGTCGGCAACTAATGAAAAACTGTTTTTT. The chain has TRBV5-5 and TRBJ1-4; 7 bases are shared with TRBD1. Germline V gives CDR1 SGHKS, CDR2 YYEKEE (reference sequence). CDR3 length: 17 amino acids. V lost 4 bases and J lost 0; bases outside the gene matches: 9. Full variable domain (rest looked up from reference TRBV5-5 and TRBJ1-4): DAGVTQSPTHLIKTRGQQVTLRCSPISGHKSVSWYQQVLGQGPQFIFQYYEKEERGRGNFPDRFSARQFPNYSSELNVNALLLGDSALYLCASSPDRVSATNEKLFFGSGTQLSVL.

Here the CDR3 DNA reads TGTGCCAGCAGCATCCCGGGACTTGAGGAAAAACTGTTTTTT. It specifies CASSIPGLEEKLFF. The chain employs TRBV5-4 and TRBJ1-4; maybe TRBD1 (5 bases). Per germline, CDR1 SGHNT and CDR2 YYREEE (reference sequence). The CDR3 is 14 amino acids. Trimming took 4 bases from V and 8 from J, leaving 15 bases between them.

This chain uses TRBV28 with TRBJ2-4; TRBD1 matches 7 bases. Germline V gene sequence: CDR1 MDHEN, CDR2 SYDVKM. J gave up 2 bases and V 6 bases, and 7 bases lay outside the gene matches. The CDR3 has 15 amino acids. The CDR3 DNA reads as TGTGCCAGCAGAGAACAGGGGACCTCCAAAAACATTCAGTACTTC. It specifies CASREQGTSKNIQYF. Using reference TRBV28 and TRBJ2-4 for the parts outside the CDR3, the full variable domain is DVKVTQSSRYLVKRTGEKVFLECVQDMDHENMFWYRQDPGLGLRLIYFSYDVKMKEKGDIPEGYSVSREKKERFSLILESASTNQTSMYLCASREQGTSKNIQYFGAGTRLSVL.

In this sample, this clone turned up once. This rearrangement joins TRBV18 to TRBJ2-1; weak D call: TRBD1 (5 bases). CDR3 length: 13 amino acids. Germline CDR1 is KGHSH and CDR2 is LQKENI. Trimming removed 3 bases at V and 5 bases at J, with 8 bases between. The CDR3 nucleotides read TGTGCCAGCTCACCGCCAGGGAACAATGAGCAGTTCTTC. Amino acid sequence: CASSPPGNNEQFF.

The chain employs TRBV18 and TRBJ1-5; no firm D call. The V and J ends lost 6 bases and 0 bases respectively, with 15 bases between them. The CDR3 has 16 amino acids. Germline-derived CDR1 and CDR2 are KGHSH and LQKENI. In DNA, the CDR3 is TGTGCCAGCTCCCCTATTCGGCAGTATAGCAATCAGCCCCAGCATTTT. Encoded protein: CASSPIRQYSNQPQHF.

The J gene is TRBJ1-3, the V gene TRBV23-1; D unresolved. TRBV23-1 is an ORF, and what it does is uncertain. With 11 bases removed from V and 0 bases from J, the gap between germline ends came to 8 bases. CDR3 length: 12 amino acids. The CDR3 is CAFRPSGNTIYF. Written as DNA, the CDR3 is TGCGCCTTCCGGCCCTCTGGAAACACCATATATTTT.

There are a few counts of this clone. This chain joins TRBV3-1 (or the pseudogene TRBV3-2) and TRBJ1-2; D is uncertain. The CDR3 is 12 residues long. Germline lookup yields CDR1 LGHDT and CDR2 YNNKEL (reference sequence). The V gene lost 5 bases and the J gene lost 3 bases, with 7 bases spanning the gap. The CDR3 DNA sequence: TGTGCCAGCAGCTATCAGTACTATGGCTACACCTTC. Translated: CASSYQYYGYTF.